This T cell receptor beta chain was profiled in a study of blood T cells in healthy people across ages. Whole-study findings and limits: Among T cells, TCR beta diversity per million cells dropped roughly linearly as age rose. Whereas aged donors had fewer naive CD4+ cells, long-lived donors had more of them and higher diversity. Percentage of naive T cells showed a strong correlation with TCR beta diversity.

CDR1 is ENHRY, CDR2 SYGVKD, per germline. The CDR3 is 13 amino acids. V gave up 0 bases and J gave up 7 bases, with 9 bases separating them. It was with a sample-barcoded 5' primer and a J-beta primer mix that a second PCR of about 6 to 12 cycles was run. Every single cDNA molecule received a tag from a template-switch adaptor with 12 random nucleotides. MiXCR, run by TCRdb on the 5' RACE reads, gives a single entry per CDR3 protein. Found here are hundreds of thousands of distinct CDR3 sequences, just over 55% of them singletons; the top ten hold 20% to 30%. On this clonotype: The antigen is undetermined.

This rearrangement joins TRBV10-3 to TRBJ1-1; D is perhaps TRBD1 (6 bases). The sequenced material came from blood. The origin of this receptor is a man aged 35-49 years in good health. CDR3 in amino acids: CAISESTGGEAFF. For the CDR3, the DNA is TGTGCCATCAGTGAGTCGACAGGAGGTGAAGCTTTCTTT.